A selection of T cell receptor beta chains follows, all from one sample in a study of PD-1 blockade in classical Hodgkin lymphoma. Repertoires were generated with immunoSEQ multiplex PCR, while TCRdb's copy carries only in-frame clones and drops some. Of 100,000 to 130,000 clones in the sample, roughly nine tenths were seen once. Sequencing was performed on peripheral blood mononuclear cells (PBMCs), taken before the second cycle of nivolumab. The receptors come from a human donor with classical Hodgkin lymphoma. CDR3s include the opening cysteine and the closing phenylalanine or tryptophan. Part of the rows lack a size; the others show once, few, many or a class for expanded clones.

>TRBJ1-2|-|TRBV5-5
CASSLDGQGYYGYTF
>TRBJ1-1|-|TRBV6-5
CASSYSAGAEAFF
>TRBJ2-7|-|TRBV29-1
CSVEVLAVGNEQYF
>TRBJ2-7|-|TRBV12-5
CASGLDNYEQYF
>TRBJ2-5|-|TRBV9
CASSVRPSGTEETQYF
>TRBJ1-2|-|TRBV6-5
CASTAGGFNYGYTF
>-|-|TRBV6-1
CASKSRAGYEQYF
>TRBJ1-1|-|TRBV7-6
CASSLGLSSFF
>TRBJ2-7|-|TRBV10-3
CAISESTRTTYEQYF
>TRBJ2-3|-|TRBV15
CATSRDHGVRTDTQYF
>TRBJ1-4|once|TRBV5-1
CASSLGMDVTTNEKLFF
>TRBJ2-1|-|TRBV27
CASSPSLLNEQFF
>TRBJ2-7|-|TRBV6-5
CASSPLAGLIYEQYF
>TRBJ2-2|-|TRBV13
CASSSGDGELFF
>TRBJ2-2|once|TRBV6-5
CASSPDRGRTGELFF
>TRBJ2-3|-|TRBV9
CASRLLGEDTQYF
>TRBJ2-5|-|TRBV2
CASRWTSGSKETQYF
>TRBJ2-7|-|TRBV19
CASSRKVDGSYEQYF
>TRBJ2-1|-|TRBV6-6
CASNRDSSSYNEQFF
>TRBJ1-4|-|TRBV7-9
CASSLGISDSADF
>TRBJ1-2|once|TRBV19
CASSIAADSYGYTF
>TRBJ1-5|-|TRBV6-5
CASSLTQNSNQPQHF
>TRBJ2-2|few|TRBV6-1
CASSAGTQVGTGELFF
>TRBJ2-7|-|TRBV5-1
CASSTPGLAGVGEQYF
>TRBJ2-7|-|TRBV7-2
CASSLDRGFYEQYF
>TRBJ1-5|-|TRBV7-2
CASSLGTNQPQHF
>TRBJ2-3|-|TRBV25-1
CASSETASDTQYF
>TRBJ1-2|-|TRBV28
CASSFYEGGTYGYTF
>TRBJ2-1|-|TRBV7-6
CASSYSGNEQFF
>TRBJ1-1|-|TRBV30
CAWSFGVYEAFF
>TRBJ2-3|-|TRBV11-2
CASSLEYSTDTQYF
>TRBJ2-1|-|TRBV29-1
CSGCLAGAYNEQFF
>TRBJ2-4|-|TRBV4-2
CASSQDKNRWGKNIQYF
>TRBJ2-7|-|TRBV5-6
CASSLLPGTGGYEQYF
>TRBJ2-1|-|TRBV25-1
CASSKSSSGSTYNEQFF
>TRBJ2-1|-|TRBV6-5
CASSYGSQMGNEQFF
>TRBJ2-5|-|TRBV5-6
CASSLDGTMRETQYF
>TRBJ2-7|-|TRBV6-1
CASSVGPGISYEQYF
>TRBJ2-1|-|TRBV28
CASSLWTSGRALEQFF
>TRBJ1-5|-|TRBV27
CASSLTVGQPQHF
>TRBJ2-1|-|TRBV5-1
CASSLGGKSYNEQFF
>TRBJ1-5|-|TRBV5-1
CASSLARYSNQPQHF